Each of the 32 T cell receptor beta chains below was sequenced from the same sample in a study of a mutant IDH1 vaccine in newly diagnosed glioma. Sequencing used immunoSEQ multiplex PCR; TCRdb keeps in-frame clones, though not all of them. The sample has around 94,000 clones, roughly 90% seen once; the top ten hold 0.77%. Time point given: week 47, end of study. A 20-mer mutant IDH1 peptide at 300 ug was injected subcutaneously with topical imiquimod. No antigen has been identified for these receptors. The source material was PBMCs, sampled from a glioma patient whose treatment included an IDH1 peptide vaccine. The source of these receptors is a woman aged 45-65 years with glioma.

The chain is built from TRBV7-9 and TRBJ2-3; 14 nucleotides agree with TRBD2. V trimming: 5 bases; J trimming: 6 bases; junction bases outside the gene matches: 4. This CDR3 has 15 amino acids. Looked up from germline, CDR1 is SEHNR and CDR2 is FQNEAQ (reference sequence). The CDR3 here is CASSRLAGGRDTQYF. The CDR3 region has the DNA TGTGCCAGCAGCCGACTAGCGGGAGGGCGGGATACGCAGTATTTT.

In this sample, this clone turned up once. This CDR3 reads CASRSGQGTAGEKLFF. CDR3 in DNA: TGTGCCAGCAGGTCGGGACAGGGGACTGCTGGTGAAAAACTGTTTTTT. The chain recombines TRBV7-6 with TRBJ1-4; 10 nucleotides match TRBD1. V gave up 6 bases and J gave up 7 bases; unmatched junction bases: 11. Germline-derived CDR1 and CDR2 are SGHVS and FNYEAQ. This CDR3 has 16 amino acids.

This clone was detected only once. This chain uses TRBV21-1 with TRBJ2-2; the DNA was not used to check the table's D call, TRBD2. TRBV21-1 is annotated as a pseudogene. The CDR3 totals 19 residues. For the CDR3, the DNA is TGTGCCAGCGGGAGGGCACACTACCAGGGCTGTGCGAACACCGGGGAGCTGTTTTTT. Amino acid sequence: CASGRAHYQGCANTGELFF.

The chain joins TRBV7-9 to TRBJ2-3; TRBD2 matches 14 bases. Unmatched junction bases numbered 5, after V lost 1 base and J lost 5 bases. This CDR3 spans 17 amino acids. Germline V CDR1 and CDR2: SEHNR, FQNEAQ (reference sequence). As DNA, the CDR3 is TGTGCCAGCAGCTTAGGGGGGACTAGCGGGAGTAGAGATACGCAGTATTTT. Amino acid sequence: CASSLGGTSGSRDTQYF.

Judged by abundance, this clone is medium-sized (0.01 to 0.1%). CDR3 DNA sequence: TGCGCCAGCAGCGACAGGGGCCGAGGCTACAATGAGCAGTTCTTC. As protein: CASSDRGRGYNEQFF. The chain is built from TRBV10-1 and TRBJ2-1, with 8 bases identical to TRBD1. J was trimmed by 3 bases and V by 6 bases; bases with no gene match: 7. Germline V gene data show CDR1 as WNHNN and CDR2 as SYGVQD (reference sequence). The CDR3 sequence is 15 residues long.

This clone came up a few times. The CDR3 reads CASSLGLTNTEAFF. In DNA form, the CDR3 reads TGCGCCAGCAGCTTGGGGCTTACGAACACTGAAGCTTTCTTT. This chain links TRBV5-1 with TRBJ1-1; D remains ambiguous. The CDR3 sequence is 14 residues long. Germline assignment: CDR1 SGHRS and CDR2 YFSETQ. V was clipped by 0 bases and J by 1 base, with 7 bases between them.

The CDR3 bases are TGTGCCAGTAGCGGGACGGGCACAGATACGCAGTATTTT. This translates into CASSGTGTDTQYF. The V call is TRBV19, the J call TRBJ2-3; perhaps D is TRBD1 or TRBD2 (5 bases each). V was trimmed by 6 bases and J by 1 base, leaving 8 bases between them. Looked up from germline, CDR1 is LNHDA and CDR2 is SQIVND (reference sequence). This CDR3 is built from 13 residues.

V usage is TRBV19 and J usage is TRBJ2-5; TRBD2 matches 12 bases. This CDR3 comprises 14 residues. V lost 6 bases, J lost 4 bases, and 3 bases stayed unmatched. Per the germline V gene, CDR1 is LNHDA and CDR2 is SQIVND (reference sequence). CDR3 sequence (DNA): TGTGCCAGTAGCTTACTAGCGGGAGGAGAGACCCAGTACTTC. As protein: CASSLLAGGETQYF.

The chain joins TRBV27 to TRBJ2-7; 7 positions match TRBD1. The ends lost 0 bases at V and 2 bases at J; junction bases unmatched: 4. Germline loops: CDR1 MNHEY, CDR2 SMNVEV (reference sequence). This CDR3 has 15 residues. CDR3 nucleotide sequence: TGTGCCAGCAGTTTATCGTTACAGGGGCCCTACGAGCAGTACTTC. It translates to CASSLSLQGPYEQYF.

The V call is TRBV9, the J call TRBJ2-5, with TRBD1 matching over 10 bases. This CDR3 spans 15 amino acids. Germline V gene sequence: CDR1 SGDLS, CDR2 YYNGEE. V was clipped by 4 bases and J by 4 bases; unmatched bases: 7. In DNA form, the CDR3 reads TGTGCCAGCAGCACCGACAGGGGGCGAGGAGAGACCCAGTACTTC. Its translation is CASSTDRGRGETQYF.

The V gene is TRBV7-9, the J gene TRBJ1-1; possible D gene TRBD1, 6 bases. CDR3 size: 15 residues. Germline V CDR1 and CDR2: SEHNR, FQNEAQ (reference sequence). V was shortened by 3 bases and J by 4 bases, with 15 bases between the two germline ends. CDR3 DNA: TGTGCCAGCAGCTTGGGGGAAGGAGGGGGCACTGAAGCTTTCTTT. Its translation: CASSLGEGGGTEAFF.

V and J are TRBV2 and TRBJ1-3, with TRBD1 as a possible D gene (5 bases). Germline assignment: CDR1 SNHLY and CDR2 FYNNEI. This CDR3 spans 15 amino acids. With 6 bases removed from V and 4 bases from J, the gap between germline ends came to 16 bases. CDR3 loop: CASSLLWGRGNTIYF. In DNA, the CDR3 is TGTGCCAGCAGCCTACTTTGGGGGAGGGGAAACACCATATATTTT.

This sequence joins TRBV5-1 and TRBJ1-4; TRBD1 is a possible D gene (5 bases). The V gene's germline CDR1 is SGHRS and CDR2 YFSETQ. Trimming stripped 1 base from V and 3 bases from J, with 7 bases between. The CDR3 sequence is 14 residues long. For the CDR3, the DNA is TGCGCCAGCAGCTTGCCGGGACCTAATGAAAAACTGTTTTTT. It is translated as CASSLPGPNEKLFF.

This clone appeared a single time. This sequence joins TRBV4-1 and TRBJ2-7; D unresolved. The CDR3 totals 15 residues. Between the trimmed V and J ends, which lost 0 bases and 0 bases, there was a span of 9 bases. Germline-derived CDR1 and CDR2 are MGHRA and YSYEKL. The CDR3 DNA reads as TGCGCCAGCAGCCAAGAACCGGAGAGCTCCTACGAGCAGTACTTC. Protein sequence: CASSQEPESSYEQYF.

J is TRBJ2-3 and V is TRBV5-1; D unclear. The V end was cut by 2 bases, the J end by 1 base, with 11 bases between. The CDR3 has 15 amino acids. Germline CDR1 SGHRS, CDR2 YFSETQ. The CDR3 nucleotides are TGCGCCAGCAGCTTTGGGTCATTAGGCACAGATACGCAGTATTTT. Translated: CASSFGSLGTDTQYF.

This clone was observed a handful of times. The J gene is TRBJ1-2, the V gene TRBV19, with 8 positions matching TRBD1. The V and J ends lost 5 bases and 3 bases, in that order; junction bases with no gene match: 8. The CDR3 spans 15 residues. Germline lookup yields CDR1 LNHDA and CDR2 SQIVND (reference sequence). The CDR3, as DNA: TGTGCCAGTAGTCGTCGAATGGACAGGGACTATGGCTACACCTTC. It is translated as CASSRRMDRDYGYTF.

The chain carries TRBV4-2 and TRBJ2-1; D remains ambiguous. Trimming shortened V by 1 base and J by 7 bases, and 8 bases separated the two germline ends. CDR1 is LGHNA, CDR2 YNFKEQ, per germline. The CDR3 extends over 13 amino acids. The CDR3 loop is CASSQAAGNEQFF. For the CDR3, the DNA is TGTGCCAGCAGCCAAGCGGCTGGGAATGAGCAGTTCTTC.

This chain connects TRBV5-1 to TRBJ1-3; D possibly corresponds to TRBD1 (5 bases). CDR3 length: 16 amino acids. The V end was cut by 1 base, the J end by 2 bases, with 13 bases between. From germline, CDR1 is SGHRS and CDR2 YFSETQ. CDR3 DNA sequence: TGCGCCAGCAGCTTGTCGTCCCAGGGAACTGGAAACACCATATATTTT. Translation gives CASSLSSQGTGNTIYF.

This clone appeared a single time. The chain couples TRBV28 to TRBJ2-7; 11 nucleotides match TRBD2. J was trimmed by 0 bases and V by 6 bases; bases with no gene match: 4. Germline assignment: CDR1 MDHEN and CDR2 SYDVKM. The CDR3 has 15 residues. CDR3 protein: CASRVTSGASYEQYF. In nucleotides, the CDR3 is TGTGCCAGCAGGGTGACTAGCGGGGCCTCCTACGAGCAGTACTTC.

The rearrangement uses TRBV27 and TRBJ1-1; no clear D gene. V was trimmed by 4 bases and J by 8 bases, leaving 17 bases between them. The CDR3 length is 14 residues. Germline V gene lookup returns CDR1 MNHEY and CDR2 SMNVEV (reference sequence). DNA for the CDR3: TGTGCCAGCAGTTCCTATTCACGACGGCCCGAAGCTTTCTTT. Its protein product is CASSSYSRRPEAFF.

The chain combines TRBV6-1 with TRBJ2-1; 10 nucleotides align to TRBD1. Germline V gives CDR1 MNHNS, CDR2 SASEGT. The V and J ends lost 0 bases and 4 bases, in that order; junction bases with no gene match: 0. The CDR3 spans 15 residues. CDR3 coding DNA: TGTGCCAGCAGTGAAGCGGGACAGGGGTACAATGAGCAGTTCTTC. Translating gives CASSEAGQGYNEQFF.

The rearrangement uses TRBV27 and TRBJ1-1; a weak D match, TRBD1 (6 bases). The CDR3 has 15 amino acids. The V gene lost 5 bases and the J gene lost 1 base, with 14 bases spanning the gap. Germline V gene data show CDR1 as MNHEY and CDR2 as SMNVEV (reference sequence). CDR3 bases: TGTGCCAGCAGTCTTGCCCCGACAGGGAACACTGAAGCTTTCTTT. Protein product: CASSLAPTGNTEAFF.

The rearrangement uses TRBV28 and TRBJ1-5; D is perhaps TRBD1 (5 bases). Germline V gene data show CDR1 as MDHEN and CDR2 as SYDVKM. V was shortened by 5 bases and J by 0 bases, with 23 bases between the two germline ends. This CDR3 is 19 amino acids long. CDR3 in amino acids: CASSPTHGGNRFSNQPQHF. CDR3 nucleotides: TGTGCCAGCAGTCCCACCCACGGGGGAAATCGATTTAGCAATCAGCCCCAGCATTTT.

The chain combines TRBV7-9 with TRBJ2-7; D perhaps matches TRBD1 (6 bases). V was pared by 4 bases and J by 4 bases, with 14 bases between. Germline assignment: CDR1 SEHNR and CDR2 FQNEAQ (reference sequence). The CDR3 contains 14 residues. The CDR3: CASSSTGVLYEQYF. CDR3 DNA: TGTGCCAGCAGCTCGACAGGAGTTCTTTACGAGCAGTACTTC.

This chain links TRBV5-6 with TRBJ1-1; 10 positions agree with TRBD1. The germline gives CDR1 SGHDT, CDR2 YYEEEE. The V gene end was trimmed by 0 bases and the J gene end by 4 bases; junction bases not matched to a gene: 3. The CDR3 extends over 15 amino acids. CDR3 in DNA: TGTGCCAGCAGCTTGGGGACAGGGGGAGTCACTGAAGCTTTCTTT. Protein: CASSLGTGGVTEAFF.

The chain links TRBV28 to TRBJ2-6; TRBD1 is a possible D gene (6 bases). CDR1 is MDHEN, CDR2 SYDVKM, per germline. The CDR3 is made up of 15 amino acids. The V end was cut by 2 bases, the J end by 4 bases, with 9 bases between. The CDR3 is CASSLVGTGANVLTF. The CDR3 DNA is TGTGCCAGCAGTTTAGTAGGGACAGGGGCCAACGTCCTGACTTTC.

This rearrangement joins TRBV27 to TRBJ2-1; D possibly corresponds to TRBD2 (6 bases). V lost 5 bases to trimming and J lost 3 bases, with 23 bases between them. The CDR3 contains 18 residues. Germline CDR1 reads MNHEY; CDR2 reads SMNVEV (reference sequence). The CDR3 sequence: CASSNGGFGGVGYNEQFF. CDR3 DNA sequence: TGTGCCAGCAGTAATGGTGGCTTTGGCGGGGTAGGCTACAATGAGCAGTTCTTC.

The V call is TRBV28, the J call TRBJ1-1; D gene ambiguous. The CDR3 has 13 amino acids. Trimming removed 5 bases at V and 0 bases at J, with 7 bases between. Germline CDR1 MDHEN, CDR2 SYDVKM. CDR3 DNA sequence: TGTGCCAGCAGTACAGAGGTGAACACTGAAGCTTTCTTT. This codes for CASSTEVNTEAFF.

The chain joins TRBV4-1 to TRBJ2-3; 9 bases agree with TRBD2. CDR1 and CDR2 from the germline V gene are MGHRA and YSYEKL. V gave up 3 bases and J gave up 4 bases; unmatched junction bases: 8. The CDR3 is 16 residues long. DNA for the CDR3: TGCGCCAGCAGCCAGATTAGCGGGAGAGATTCAGATACGCAGTATTTT. As protein: CASSQISGRDSDTQYF.

This clone was counted a single time. The chain recombines TRBV5-1 with TRBJ2-7, with D possibly TRBD2 on 6 matching bases. Germline V gene sequence: CDR1 SGHRS, CDR2 YFSETQ. The CDR3 loop spans 17 amino acids. V was trimmed by 4 bases and J by 1 base, leaving 21 bases between them. As DNA, the CDR3 is TGCGCCAGCAGCCCTGGACGGGGAGGTGGTCCGTCCTACGAGCAGTACTTC. Translating gives CASSPGRGGGPSYEQYF.

The chain combines TRBV19 with TRBJ2-7; no clear D. Germline V gives CDR1 LNHDA, CDR2 SQIVND (reference sequence). Trimming took off 4 bases at V and 3 bases at J, with 4 bases between the two ends. The CDR3 is 11 amino acids. CDR3 protein: CASSTLYEQYF. CDR3 coding DNA: TGTGCCAGTAGTACCCTCTACGAGCAGTACTTC. Looking up the rest from reference TRBV19 and TRBJ2-7 gives the full variable domain: DGGITQSPKYLFRKEGQNVTLSCEQNLNHDAMYWYRQDPGQGLRLIYYSQIVNDFQKGDIAEGYSVSREKKESFPLTVTSAQKNPTAFYLCASSTLYEQYFGPGTRLTVT.

Notes on this clone: One junction end disagrees with the germline gene, perhaps due to a read error. The chain recombines TRBV5-1 with TRBJ1-1, with TRBD1 identical over 8 bases. Germline V gene lookup returns CDR1 SGHRS and CDR2 YFSETQ. CDR3 length: 17 amino acids. For the CDR3, the DNA is TGCGCGAGCAACATCGGGCAGGGGGCGTTGGTGAACACTGAAGCTTTCTTT. Translation gives CASNIGQGALVNTEAFF.